This TCR beta chain comes out of a study of PD-1 blockade in classical Hodgkin lymphoma. Study-level points and caveats: Reported findings placed baseline TCR diversity lower in newly diagnosed patients (compared with healthy donors).

Patients all relapsed after autologous stem cell transplantation, and there was variation in brentuximab vedotin exposure. Concerning this clone: Its antigen remains unidentified. One end of the junction varies from germline; a read error may be responsible.

Data came from immunoSEQ multiplex PCR; TCRdb stores just in-frame clones and leaves some out. The data show 75,000 to 100,000 clones, with roughly 80% seen just once and under 20% held by the top ten. The sample consisted of peripheral blood mononuclear cells (PBMCs), taken before the second cycle of nivolumab. The clonotype comes from a human donor with classical Hodgkin lymphoma.

The DNA of the CDR3 is TGTGCCTGGAGTACGGTAGCGGCAGGGTTACGACGGGGGGTGGAATTC. This translates into CAWSTVAAGLRRGVEF. This chain connects TRBV30 to TRBJ2-7; 7 nucleotides agree with TRBD2. This CDR3 has 16 amino acids. Per the germline V gene, CDR1 is GTSNPN and CDR2 is SVGIG (reference sequence). The whole variable domain, filled in from reference TRBV30 and TRBJ2-7, reads SQTIHQWPATLVQPVGSPLSLECTVEGTSNPNLYWYRQAAGRGLQLLFYSVGIGQISSEVPQNLSASRPQDRQFILSSKKLLLSDSGFYLCAWSTVAAGLRRGVEFGPGTRLTVT.